This TCR beta chain emerged from a study of a mutant IDH1 vaccine in newly diagnosed glioma. Study at large: Following radiotherapy alone, or alongside temozolomide cycles, vaccination was started after an interval of 4-6 weeks. Treated patients showed a male proportion of approximately 62%, a female proportion of about 38%, and a mean age of around 39 years. General study findings and limits: The study observed vaccine-induced immune responses in roughly 93% of patients.

The method was immunoSEQ multiplex PCR; TCRdb's version includes in-frame clones alone and lacks a portion of them. Of under 150,000 clones listed, 90% are singletons. With respect to this clone: The antigen is unknown.

The CDR3 consists of 15 residues. Germline-derived CDR1 and CDR2 are SEHNR and FQNEAQ (reference sequence). Germline trimming cut 5 bases from V and 5 bases from J; bases unmatched to any gene: 9. The time point: week 11, during vaccination. The investigators gave 300 ug of mutant IDH1 20-mer peptide in each vaccine dose, together with topical imiquimod. This TCR was recovered from a woman aged 45-59 years with glioma. This specimen consisted of PBMCs, obtained from a glioma patient whose treatment included an IDH1 peptide vaccine. V usage is TRBV7-9 and J usage is TRBJ2-5, with 9 bases lining up with TRBD1. The CDR3 DNA follows: TGTGCCAGCAGCGGGGGGGACAGGGCGGCGGAGACCCAGTACTTC. It encodes CASSGGDRAAETQYF.